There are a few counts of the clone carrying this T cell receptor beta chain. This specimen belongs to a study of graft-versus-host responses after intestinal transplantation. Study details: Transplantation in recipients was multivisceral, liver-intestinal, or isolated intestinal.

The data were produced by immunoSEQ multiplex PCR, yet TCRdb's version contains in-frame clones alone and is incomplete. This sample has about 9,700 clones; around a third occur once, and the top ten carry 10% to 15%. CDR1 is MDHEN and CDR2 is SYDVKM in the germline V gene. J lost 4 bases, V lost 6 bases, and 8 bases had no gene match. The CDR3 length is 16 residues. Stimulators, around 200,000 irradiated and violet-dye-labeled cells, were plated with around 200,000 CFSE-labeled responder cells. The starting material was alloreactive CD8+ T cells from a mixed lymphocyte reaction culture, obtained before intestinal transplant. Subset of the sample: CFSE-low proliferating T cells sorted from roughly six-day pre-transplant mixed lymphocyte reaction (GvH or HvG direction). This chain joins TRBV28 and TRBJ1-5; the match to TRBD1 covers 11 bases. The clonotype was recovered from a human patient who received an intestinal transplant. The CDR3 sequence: CASSPEGTGGNQPQHF. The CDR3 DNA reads TGTGCCAGCAGCCCCGAAGGGACAGGGGGGAATCAGCCCCAGCATTTT.